The 22 T cell receptor beta chains presented below share a single source sample, sequenced in a study of blood T cells in healthy people across ages. Next came a second PCR, run for about 7 to 12 cycles, which used a sample-barcoded 5' primer along with a J-beta primer mix. One entry per CDR3 protein results from TCRdb running MiXCR on the 5' RACE reads. The sample contains just under 550,000 distinct CDR3 sequences, nearly 25% of which appear only once. The same data also contributed to another study, on T cells of mothers and their children.

The sequencing sample was made of blood. Receptors originate from a boy aged 5-17 years in good health.

This clonotype showed up just a few times. This clone may be a read error of a much larger clone one base away. The gene calls are TRBV7-8 and TRBJ2-5, with D possibly matching TRBD2 (5 bases). The DNA end is a closer match to TRBJ2-1, so the J assignment may be wrong. The germline gives CDR1 SGHVS, CDR2 FQNEAQ. This CDR3 region has 15 residues. CDR3 coding DNA: TGTGCCAGCAGCCCCCCGGGCGCCCGGGGCAATGAGCAGTTCTTC. Protein product: CASSPPGARGNEQFF.

The rearrangement uses TRBV20-1 and TRBJ2-7; D is possibly TRBD2 (5 bases). The CDR3 sequence is 12 residues long. The V and J ends lost 8 bases and 3 bases respectively, with 14 bases between them. Germline V gene lookup returns CDR1 DFQATT and CDR2 SNEGSKA (reference sequence). Written as DNA, the CDR3 is TGCAGTCCCAGGAGGACCATCTACGAGCAGTACTTC. Its translation is CSPRRTIYEQYF.

The chain couples TRBV20-1 to TRBJ1-1, with TRBD1 identical over 10 bases. J lost 0 bases, V lost 5 bases, and 12 bases had no gene match. Germline values: CDR1 DFQATT, CDR2 SNEGSKA (reference sequence). The CDR3 has 17 residues. The CDR3 coding sequence is TGCAGTGCTGAAACGGGACAGGGGATCCCCCTGAACACTGAAGCTTTCTTT. Encoded protein: CSAETGQGIPLNTEAFF.

This clonotype was counted a few times. The V and J genes are TRBV3-1 and TRBJ1-3, with a tentative D call TRBD1 (6 bases). Trimming cost V 0 bases and J 2 bases, with 23 bases left between them. The germline V gene has CDR1 LGHDT and CDR2 YNNKEL (reference sequence). The CDR3 totals 20 residues. CDR3: CASSQDSTGLLRGPGNTIYF. The CDR3 DNA follows: TGTGCCAGCAGCCAAGATTCGACAGGACTACTTCGGGGTCCTGGAAACACCATATATTTT.

The genes are TRBV6-1 and TRBJ2-5; TRBD1 matches at 9 bases. J was trimmed by 4 bases and V by 7 bases; bases with no gene match: 10. This CDR3 region has 15 residues. Germline V CDR1 and CDR2: MNHNS, SASEGT. The CDR3 is CASKPGQGEAETQYF. CDR3 nucleotides: TGTGCCAGCAAACCGGGACAGGGAGAGGCAGAGACCCAGTACTTC.

In its sample, this clonotype was seen a few times. This sequence joins TRBV7-9 and TRBJ2-3; D might be TRBD2 (6 bases). Germline V gene sequence: CDR1 SEHNR, CDR2 FQNEAQ (reference sequence). V gave up 5 bases and J gave up 2 bases, with 14 bases separating them. This CDR3 region has 15 residues. In DNA form, the CDR3 reads TGTGCCAGCAGCCCTACCGGGAGCAACACAGATACGCAGTATTTT. It translates to CASSPTGSNTDTQYF.

This clonotype has a handful of counts. The gene calls are TRBV9 and TRBJ2-3; D is undetermined. The germline V gene has CDR1 SGDLS and CDR2 YYNGEE. This CDR3 has 13 amino acids. The ends were cut back, 0 bases at V and 4 bases at J, with 6 bases in the middle. The chain's CDR3 is CASSVVMSDTQYF. In DNA, the CDR3 is TGTGCCAGCAGCGTAGTGATGTCAGATACGCAGTATTTT.

This clonotype was counted a few times. Sequence at one end of the junction differs from germline and may be a read error. CDR3 DNA sequence: TGTGCCAGCAGCCTGTCCGCGGAGACCCGGTACTTC. Protein product: CASSLSAETRYF. The rearrangement joins TRBV28 to TRBJ2-5; D not resolved. This CDR3 comprises 12 residues. The germline V gene has CDR1 MDHEN and CDR2 SYDVKM.

The gene calls are TRBV9 and TRBJ2-3; TRBD2 matches at 12 bases. The CDR3 consists of 16 residues. Germline CDR1 SGDLS, CDR2 YYNGEE. The V and J ends lost 4 bases and 1 base, in that order; junction bases with no gene match: 4. The chain's CDR3 is CASSPRTSGGTDTQYF. The CDR3, as DNA: TGTGCCAGCAGCCCCCGGACTAGCGGGGGCACAGATACGCAGTATTTT. Variable domain in full (rest from reference TRBV9 and TRBJ2-3): DSGVTQTPKHLITATGQRVTLRCSPRSGDLSVYWYQQSLDQGLQFLIQYYNGEERAKGNILERFSAQQFPDLHSELNLSSLELGDSALYFCASSPRTSGGTDTQYFGPGTRLTVL.

At least ten counts were recorded for this clonotype. The chain joins TRBV28 to TRBJ2-2, with D unresolved. The germline CDR1 and CDR2 sequences are MDHEN and SYDVKM. CDR3 size: 12 residues. V lost 2 bases and J lost 5, with 3 bases in between. The CDR3 is CASSLLTGELFF. As DNA, the CDR3 is TGTGCCAGCAGTTTACTAACCGGGGAGCTGTTTTTT.

This clonotype was counted between two and nine times. The chain links TRBV29-1 to TRBJ2-5; 7 bases are a match to TRBD2. V lost 5 bases, J lost 5 bases, and 11 bases stayed unmatched. Germline values: CDR1 SQVTM, CDR2 ANQGSEA. This CDR3 has 14 residues. CDR3 in DNA: TGCAGCGTTACCGGACTAGTTTCATGGGAGACCCAGTACTTC. As protein: CSVTGLVSWETQYF.

This clonotype has more than one count but fewer than ten. This chain links TRBV9 with TRBJ2-7; the match to TRBD1 covers 9 bases. Germline V gene lookup returns CDR1 SGDLS and CDR2 YYNGEE. V was clipped by 4 bases and J by 0 bases; unmatched bases: 8. This CDR3 is 16 amino acids long. CDR3 in amino acids: CASSRTGTGPSYEQYF. DNA of the CDR3: TGTGCCAGCAGCCGTACCGGGACAGGGCCCTCCTACGAGCAGTACTTC.

The chain employs TRBV2 and TRBJ2-4; the D is unclear. Trimming left V 4 bases short and J 2 bases short, with 9 bases between. The CDR3 sequence is 14 residues long. Germline V lookup: CDR1 SNHLY, CDR2 FYNNEI. The CDR3 nucleotides read TGTGCCAGCAGTGGTCGGGTAACCAAAAACATTCAGTACTTC. This sequence encodes CASSGRVTKNIQYF.

J is TRBJ2-5 and V is TRBV5-1, with D possibly TRBD1 on 6 matching bases. The V and J ends lost 6 bases and 2 bases respectively, with 23 bases between them. The CDR3 is 17 amino acids. Germline loops: CDR1 SGHRS, CDR2 YFSETQ. The chain's CDR3 is CASTGGLDRNLQETQYF. The CDR3 DNA sequence: TGCGCCAGCACCGGTGGGTTGGACAGAAACTTGCAAGAGACCCAGTACTTC. Full variable domain (remainder filled in from reference TRBV5-1 and TRBJ2-5): KAGVTQTPRYLIKTRGQQVTLSCSPISGHRSVSWYQQTPGQGLQFLFEYFSETQRNKGNFPGRFSGRQFSNSRSEMNVSTLELGDSALYLCASTGGLDRNLQETQYFGPGTRLLVL.

The chain combines TRBV4-1 with TRBJ2-1; D perhaps matches TRBD2 (5 bases). The V and J ends lost 4 bases and 2 bases respectively, with 12 bases between them. This CDR3 is built from 15 residues. The germline V gene has CDR1 MGHRA and CDR2 YSYEKL. The CDR3 loop reads CASSPERFTYNEQFF. The CDR3 DNA is TGCGCCAGCAGCCCGGAGCGGTTTACCTACAATGAGCAGTTCTTC.

This clonotype was recorded at least ten times. V and J are TRBV24-1 and TRBJ2-5; D possibly uses TRBD1 or TRBD2 (6 bases each). The DNA end favors TRBJ2-7, so the J call may be wrong. Per the germline V gene, CDR1 is KGHDR and CDR2 is SFDVKD. The CDR3 totals 12 residues. This CDR3 is CATSRGPYEQYF. In DNA form, the CDR3 reads TGTGCCACCTCTCGGGGGCCATACGAGCAGTACTTC.

This chain links TRBV29-1 with TRBJ1-1, with D unclear. Germline V gives CDR1 SQVTM, CDR2 ANQGSEA. Trimming took off 2 bases at V and 2 bases at J, with 9 bases between the two ends. The CDR3 covers 13 residues. The CDR3 coding sequence is TGCAGCGTTGAAATGAAACTAAACACTGAAGCTTTCTTT. Translated, it gives CSVEMKLNTEAFF.

This clonotype turned up a few times. V usage is TRBV6-1 and J usage is TRBJ2-3, with D perhaps TRBD2 (5 bases). The CDR3 consists of 13 residues. CDR1 MNHNS and CDR2 SASEGT come from the germline V gene. V dropped 5 bases and J dropped 6 bases, with 12 bases sitting between them. The CDR3: CASSITRSDTQYF. The CDR3 nucleotides read TGTGCCAGCAGTATAACTAGATCGGATACGCAGTATTTT.

The sample holds a few counts of this clonotype. The genes are TRBV6-2 or TRBV6-3 and TRBJ2-5; tentative D call: TRBD1 (6 bases). The tail of the sequence fits TRBJ2-1 better, so the J call may be wrong. Germline V lookup: CDR1 MNHEY, CDR2 SVGEGT. CDR3 size: 14 residues. Here the CDR3 reads CASSYSGARNEQFF. The DNA of the CDR3 is TGTGCCAGCAGTTACTCGGGGGCAAGGAATGAGCAGTTCTTC.

The rearrangement joins TRBV6-4 to TRBJ2-3; 8 bases match TRBD2. V was pared by 6 bases and J by 0 bases, with 5 bases of the junction left unmatched. This CDR3 contains 15 residues. Germline-derived CDR1 and CDR2 are MRHNA and SNTAGT. The CDR3 is CASSWAGGSTDTQYF. CDR3 DNA: TGTGCCAGCAGCTGGGCGGGAGGTAGCACAGATACGCAGTATTTT.

This clonotype was seen only a few times. The chain couples TRBV12-3 or TRBV12-4 to TRBJ1-4; D remains ambiguous. V dropped 5 bases and J dropped 0 bases, with 13 bases sitting between them. The CDR3 spans 16 residues. The CDR3 here is CASSDTSTATNEKLFF. Here the CDR3 DNA reads TGTGCCAGCAGTGATACTTCCACTGCAACTAATGAAAAACTGTTTTTT.

The chain carries TRBV6-5 and TRBJ2-5, with D unresolved. With the DNA end fitting TRBJ2-1 better, the J assignment may be wrong. In germline, CDR1 is MNHEY, CDR2 SVGAGI. The CDR3 spans 12 residues. This CDR3 reads CASSRNRAEQFF. CDR3 sequence (DNA): TGTGCCAGCAGCCGCAATAGAGCCGAGCAGTTCTTC.